Below are 7 T cell receptor beta chains sequenced from a single sample in a study of cytotoxic CD8 clonotypes in ibrutinib-treated CLL. Assay used: immunoSEQ multiplex PCR; TCRdb lists only in-frame clones, some missing. The sample lists 250,000 to 350,000 clones, roughly three quarters occurring once. The input for sequencing was PBMCs, taken at disease progression, from a patient treated with ibrutinib. The receptors come from a human donor with chronic lymphocytic leukemia.

The chain links TRBV28 to TRBJ2-7; no firm D call. Germline loops: CDR1 MDHEN, CDR2 SYDVKM. The CDR3 is made up of 13 amino acids. The V and J ends lost 5 bases and 1 base respectively, with 9 bases between them. Here the CDR3 reads CASSHGGSYEQYF. The CDR3 DNA reads as TGTGCCAGCAGTCACGGCGGATCCTACGAGCAGTACTTC.

This clone is a singleton in its sample. The genes are TRBV25-1 and TRBJ2-3, with 14 nucleotides matching TRBD2. The trim removed 2 bases at V and 5 bases at J, leaving 6 bases unmatched. Per the germline V gene, CDR1 is MGHDK and CDR2 is SYGVNS. This CDR3 comprises 17 residues. The CDR3 DNA reads TGTGCCAGCAGTGAAGGGCGGACTAGCGGGGGGTTAGATACGCAGTATTTT. Translation: CASSEGRTSGGLDTQYF.

CDR3 amino acids: CATSTRGLTYGYTF. The CDR3 region has the DNA TGTGCCACCAGTACCAGGGGGCTCACCTATGGCTACACCTTC. The chain uses TRBV15 and TRBJ1-2, with TRBD1 matching over 8 bases. J gave up 4 bases and V 6 bases, and 7 bases lay outside the gene matches. In germline, CDR1 is LNHNV, CDR2 YYDKDF (reference sequence). The CDR3 is 14 amino acids. The variable domain in full, with the rest retrieved from reference TRBV15 and TRBJ1-2, is DAMVIQNPRYQVTQFGKPVTLSCSQTLNHNVMYWYQQKSSQAPKLLFHYYDKDFNNEADTPDNFQSRRPNTSFCFLDIRSPGLGDTAMYLCATSTRGLTYGYTFGSGTRLTVV.

The chain combines TRBV19 with TRBJ2-7; D unclear. The V gene's germline CDR1 is LNHDA and CDR2 SQIVND (reference sequence). Trimming removed 0 bases from V and 0 bases from J, with 9 bases in between. The CDR3 has 15 residues. DNA for the CDR3: TGTGCCAGTAGTATAGATACAAGGGTCTCCTACGAGCAGTACTTC. Translating gives CASSIDTRVSYEQYF.

The chain carries TRBV9 and TRBJ2-7; the D gene is possibly TRBD2 (6 bases). Trimming left V 2 bases short and J 4 bases short, with 13 bases between. Germline lookup yields CDR1 SGDLS and CDR2 YYNGEE. The CDR3 loop spans 14 amino acids. DNA for the CDR3: TGTGCCAGCAGCGTCGGGACTGAAATGTACGAGCAGTACTTC. As protein: CASSVGTEMYEQYF.

This chain connects TRBV5-1 to TRBJ1-4; D is perhaps TRBD1 (6 bases). Germline CDR1 and CDR2: SGHRS and YFSETQ. With 4 bases removed from V and 8 bases from J, the gap between germline ends came to 15 bases. This CDR3 is 14 amino acids long. The DNA of the CDR3 is TGCGCCAGCAGCCTAGGGGGACCTGGGGAAAAACTGTTTTTT. Protein sequence: CASSLGGPGEKLFF.

The chain joins TRBV7-9 to TRBJ2-5; D gene ambiguous. Near its end, the DNA agrees better with TRBJ2-7, so the J call may be wrong. Germline V CDR1 and CDR2: SEHNR, FQNEAQ (reference sequence). CDR3 length: 13 residues. CDR3 coding DNA: TGTGCCAGCAGCCGGCGCGCCCTTTTCGAGCAGTACTTC. This translates into CASSRRALFEQYF.